This TCR beta chain was observed in a study of cytomegalovirus exposure and HLA in healthy donors. General study points: It was found in a later analysis that first-cohort TCR clusters tended to co-occur in the 130 or so validation repertoires.

Some clones are missing from TCRdb's copy, which holds only in-frame ones; the method was immunoSEQ multiplex PCR. This table has some 130,000 clones, approximately 82% appearing once. From germline, CDR1 is ENHRY and CDR2 SYGVKD. V lost 0 bases, J lost 7 bases, and 13 bases lay in between. The CDR3 contains 15 residues. Concerning this clone: Its antigen is currently unknown.

The clonotype comes from a man aged 25-40 years in good health and CMV-seropositive. This chain uses TRBV10-3 with TRBJ1-5; a possible D gene is TRBD1 (6 bases). The source material was PBMCs. CDR3 in DNA: TGTGCCATCAGTGAGTCAGGACAGAATTCCCAGCCCCAGCATTTT. Its translation: CAISESGQNSQPQHF.